This T cell receptor (beta chain) was profiled in a study of T cells in Graves' hyperthyroidism and ophthalmopathy. It was RNA transcripts that yielded the amplified TCR beta CDR3 regions. HTBI primers were used for first-round RT-PCR of the TCR CDR3. One entry per CDR3 protein results from TCRdb running MiXCR on the multiplex PCR reads. The table shows 500,000 to 650,000 distinct CDR3 sequences, with 14% occurring only once. Germline lookup yields CDR1 SGHAT and CDR2 FQNNGV. The CDR3 consists of 12 residues. Trimming stripped 0 bases from V and 9 bases from J, with 8 bases between. Sequenced input: blood. The TCR was taken from a woman aged 50 to 60 with Graves' ophthalmopathy. The genes are TRBV11-2 and TRBJ2-5; unclear D gene. The CDR3 region has the DNA TGTGCCAGCAGCTTAGATCAGTACCCCCAGTACTTC. This translates into CASSLDQYPQYF.